Below are 6 T cell receptor beta chains sequenced from a single sample in a study of early T cells in non-severe SARS-CoV-2 infection. TCRdb recomputed calls from the 5' RACE reads with MiXCR, one row per CDR3 protein. This table has 39,000 or so distinct CDR3 sequences, less than 6% appearing once. Sequencing was performed on whole blood, taken at baseline. These receptors were collected from an adult who was a healthcare worker with PCR-confirmed SARS-CoV-2 infection or an uninfected control (not recorded which).

This clonotype was recorded at least ten times. The genes are TRBV30 and TRBJ2-2; tentative D call: TRBD2 (5 bases). This CDR3 comprises 14 residues. CDR1 GTSNPN and CDR2 SVGIG come from the germline V gene (reference sequence). The germline V and J ends were trimmed by 0 bases and 4 bases, with 9 bases remaining between them. CDR3 region: CAWSVGGSTGELFF. The CDR3 nucleotides are TGTGCCTGGAGTGTCGGAGGATCCACCGGGGAGCTGTTTTTT.

This clonotype appeared a few times. The chain recombines TRBV7-8 with TRBJ2-3; D tentatively reads TRBD1 or TRBD2 (5 bases each). The CDR3 has 14 residues. Germline V gene sequence: CDR1 SGHVS, CDR2 FQNEAQ. V lost 4 bases and J lost 10, with 18 bases in between. CDR3 bases: TGTGCCAGCAGCTCCGGGACGGGAAAATTTGCGCAGTATTTT. Its protein is CASSSGTGKFAQYF.

This clonotype has at least ten counts. This sequence joins TRBV20-1 and TRBJ2-1, with a weak D call TRBD1 (6 bases). The CDR3 covers 10 residues. Trimming removed 3 bases at V and 9 bases at J, with 6 bases between. Germline CDR1 DFQATT, CDR2 SNEGSKA (reference sequence). Written as DNA, the CDR3 is TGCAGTGCTAGCAGGGGTGAGCAGTTCTTC. This encodes CSASRGEQFF.

This clonotype showed up just a few times. The chain couples TRBV7-8 to TRBJ1-1; the D is unclear. This CDR3 contains 16 residues. Germline-derived CDR1 and CDR2 are SGHVS and FQNEAQ. Trimming pared 1 base from V and 1 base from J, leaving 13 bases between. CDR3 sequence reads: CASSLEGGRTNTEAFF. DNA of the CDR3: TGTGCCAGCAGCTTAGAGGGCGGACGGACGAACACTGAAGCTTTCTTT.

The chain recombines TRBV5-5 with TRBJ2-1; 8 bases are a match to TRBD1. CDR3 length: 14 residues. V shed 2 bases, J shed 4 bases, and the junction held 2 bases outside the gene matches. CDR1 is SGHKS, CDR2 YYEKEE, per germline (reference sequence). The CDR3 bases are TGTGCCAGCAGCTTACGGGACAGGTACAATGAGCAGTTCTTC. This translates into CASSLRDRYNEQFF.

This chain links TRBV20-1 with TRBJ1-2; 8 bases align to TRBD1. The CDR3 consists of 15 residues. Losses at the gene ends were 7 bases for V and 4 bases for J; bases not matched to a gene: 14. From germline, CDR1 is DFQATT and CDR2 SNEGSKA (reference sequence). The CDR3 bases are TGCAGTGGGGTAGGACAGGGAAGTATCAGCTATGGCTACACCTTC. Translating gives CSGVGQGSISYGYTF.